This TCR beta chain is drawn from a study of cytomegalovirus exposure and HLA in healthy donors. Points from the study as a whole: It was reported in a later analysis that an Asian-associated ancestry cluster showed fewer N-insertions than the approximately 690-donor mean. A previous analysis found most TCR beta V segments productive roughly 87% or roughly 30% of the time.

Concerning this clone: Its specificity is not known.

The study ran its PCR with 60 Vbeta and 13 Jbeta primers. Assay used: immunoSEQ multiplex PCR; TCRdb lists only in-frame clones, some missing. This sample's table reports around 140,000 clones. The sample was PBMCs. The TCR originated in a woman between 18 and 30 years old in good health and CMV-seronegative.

This CDR3 reads CASSQDVYTDTQYF. The CDR3 bases are TGTGCCAGCAGCCAAGATGTGTACACAGATACGCAGTATTTT. V gene TRBV14 combines with J gene TRBJ2-3; D unclear. Trimming stripped 0 bases from V and 2 bases from J, with 6 bases between. The CDR3 totals 14 residues. CDR1 is SGHDN, CDR2 FVKESK, per germline.